This TCR beta chain is from a study of vaccination effects on CD4 cells after COVID-19. General observations from the study: The authors studied few convalescent patients and collected no early post-infection timepoints.

Concerning this clone itself: What it binds is not known.

Sequencing followed a ViraFEST assay step that expanded antigen-specific CD4+ T cells with viral peptide pools. Following an approximately eleven-day culture, CD4+ T cells were purified. Two-dose vaccination with either BNT162b2 or mRNA-1273 was given to the participants. Measured with immunoSEQ multiplex PCR; TCRdb has only the in-frame clones, and not every one. The table shows roughly 30,000 clones, with 65% to 80% occurring only once. The CDR3 has 18 amino acids. V lost 5 bases and J lost 1, with 20 bases in between. Per germline, CDR1 SGHVS and CDR2 FQNEAQ. The origin of this receptor is a human donor who received a COVID-19 vaccine. The chain recombines TRBV7-8 with TRBJ2-2, with a possible D match to TRBD1 (7 bases). Sequenced here: CD4+ T cells from PBMCs cultured with HCoV-NL63 spike peptides, sampled after COVID-19 vaccination. The CDR3 reads CASSPMRRGLGNTGELFF. CDR3 coding DNA: TGTGCCAGCAGCCCAATGCGGAGGGGGCTTGGGAACACCGGGGAGCTGTTTTTT.